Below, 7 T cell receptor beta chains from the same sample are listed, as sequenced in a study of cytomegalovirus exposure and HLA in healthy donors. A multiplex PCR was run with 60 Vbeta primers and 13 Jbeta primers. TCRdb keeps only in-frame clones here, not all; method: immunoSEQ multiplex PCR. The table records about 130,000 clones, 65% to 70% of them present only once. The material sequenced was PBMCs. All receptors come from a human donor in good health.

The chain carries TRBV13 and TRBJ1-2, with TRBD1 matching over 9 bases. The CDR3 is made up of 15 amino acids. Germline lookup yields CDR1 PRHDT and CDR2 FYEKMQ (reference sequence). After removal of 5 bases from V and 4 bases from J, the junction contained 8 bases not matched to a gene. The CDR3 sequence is CASSLWTGEGYGYTF. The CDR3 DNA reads TGTGCCAGCAGCCTCTGGACAGGGGAAGGCTATGGCTACACCTTC. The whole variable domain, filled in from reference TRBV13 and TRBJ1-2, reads AAGVIQSPRHLIKEKRETATLKCYPIPRHDTVYWYQQGPGQDPQFLISFYEKMQSDKGSIPDRFSAQQFSDYHSELNMSSLELGDSALYFCASSLWTGEGYGYTFGSGTRLTVV.

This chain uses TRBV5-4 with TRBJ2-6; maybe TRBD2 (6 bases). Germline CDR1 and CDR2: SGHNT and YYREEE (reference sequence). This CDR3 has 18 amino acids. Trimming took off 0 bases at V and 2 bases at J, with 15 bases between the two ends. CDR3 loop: CASSLAGGGWAGANVLTF. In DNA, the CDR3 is TGTGCCAGCAGCTTGGCCGGGGGAGGATGGGCTGGGGCCAACGTCCTGACTTTC. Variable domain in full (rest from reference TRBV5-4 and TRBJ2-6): ETGVTQSPTHLIKTRGQQVTLRCSSQSGHNTVSWYQQALGQGPQFIFQYYREEENGRGNFPPRFSGLQFPNYSSELNVNALELDDSALYLCASSLAGGGWAGANVLTFGAGSRLTVL.

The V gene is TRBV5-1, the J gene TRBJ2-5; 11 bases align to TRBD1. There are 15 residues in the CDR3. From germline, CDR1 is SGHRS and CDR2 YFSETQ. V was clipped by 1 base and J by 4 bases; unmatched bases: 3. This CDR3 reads CASSLTGQGGETQYF. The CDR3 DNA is TGCGCCAGCAGCTTGACGGGACAGGGGGGAGAGACCCAGTACTTC.

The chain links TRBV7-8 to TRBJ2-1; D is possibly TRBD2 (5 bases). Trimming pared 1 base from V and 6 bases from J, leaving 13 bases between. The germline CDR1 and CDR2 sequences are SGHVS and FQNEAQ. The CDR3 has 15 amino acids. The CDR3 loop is CASSLVEASTNEQFF. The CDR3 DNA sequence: TGTGCCAGCAGCTTAGTAGAAGCTAGCACCAATGAGCAGTTCTTC.

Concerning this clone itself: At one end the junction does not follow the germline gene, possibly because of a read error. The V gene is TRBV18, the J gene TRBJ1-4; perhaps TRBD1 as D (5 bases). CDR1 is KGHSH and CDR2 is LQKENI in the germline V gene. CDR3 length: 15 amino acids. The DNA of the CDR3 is TGTGCCAGCTCACCCCTGGGAGGGGCTAAGGAAAAACTGTTTTTT. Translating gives CASSPLGGAKEKLFF.

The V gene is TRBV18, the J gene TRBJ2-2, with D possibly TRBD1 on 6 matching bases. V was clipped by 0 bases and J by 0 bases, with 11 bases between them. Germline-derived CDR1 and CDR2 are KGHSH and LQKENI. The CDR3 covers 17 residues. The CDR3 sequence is CASSPPGRGANTGELFF. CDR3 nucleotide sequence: TGTGCCAGCTCACCACCGGGCAGGGGAGCGAACACCGGGGAGCTGTTTTTT.

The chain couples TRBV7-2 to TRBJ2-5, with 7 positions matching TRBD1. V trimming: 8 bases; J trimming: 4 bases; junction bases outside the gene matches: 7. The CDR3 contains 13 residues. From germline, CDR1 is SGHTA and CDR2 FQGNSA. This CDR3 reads CASHRGKVETQYF. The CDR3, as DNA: TGTGCCAGCCACAGGGGTAAAGTAGAGACCCAGTACTTC.